The 6 T cell receptor beta chains below were found in one sample sequenced in a study of regulatory T cells in long-lasting Graves disease. Sample time point: newly diagnosed GD, antithyroid drugs for less than 3 months. Extracted PBMC RNA gave rise to the TCR library. According to the study, TCR beta libraries were built with iRepertoire HTBI primers and CDR3-region Arm-PCR. MiXCR, applied by TCRdb to the multiplex PCR reads, yields one record per CDR3 protein. The profile covers roughly 610,000 distinct CDR3 sequences, with about 16% appearing a single time and more than 10% taken by the ten largest. These sequences were also reported in another study, on T cells in Graves' hyperthyroidism and ophthalmopathy.

Here the sequenced sample was peripheral blood mononuclear cells (PBMCs), taken at new diagnosis, from a patient treated with antithyroid drugs. The receptors here all came from a man between 18 and 29 years old with Graves disease.

The sample holds many counts of this clonotype. The rearrangement uses TRBV6-8 and TRBJ2-7; 9 positions agree with TRBD1. V was clipped by 6 bases and J by 2 bases; unmatched bases: 2. Germline CDR1 reads MNHGY; CDR2 reads SAAAGT. The CDR3 length is 13 residues. CDR3 sequence reads: CASRGTGPYEQYF. The CDR3 nucleotides read TGTGCCAGCAGGGGGACAGGGCCCTACGAGCAGTACTTC.

Note on this clonotype: At one end the junction does not follow the germline gene, possibly because of a read error. Here the CDR3 DNA reads TGCGCCAGCAGCACCCCGCAGAGCGGTAACACCGGGGAGCTGTTTTTT. It specifies CASSTPQSGNTGELFF. The rearrangement uses TRBV7-3 and TRBJ2-2; D may be TRBD2 (5 bases). The CDR3 loop spans 16 amino acids. Germline CDR1 is SGHTA and CDR2 is FQGTGA.

Ten or more counts support this clonotype. The chain couples TRBV2 to TRBJ1-3; the D gene is possibly TRBD1 (5 bases). Trimming removed 6 bases at V and 8 bases at J, with 20 bases between. The germline CDR1 and CDR2 sequences are SNHLY and FYNNEI. This CDR3 comprises 15 residues. CDR3 sequence reads: CASSPDSYGVYTIYF. The CDR3 nucleotides are TGTGCCAGCAGCCCAGACAGTTACGGCGTTTACACCATATATTTT.

The chain links TRBV29-1 to TRBJ2-7; 11 nucleotides agree with TRBD1. V shed 4 bases and J 3 bases; nucleotides not matched to a gene: 5. This CDR3 has 14 residues. The germline CDR1 and CDR2 sequences are SQVTM and ANQGSEA. The CDR3 loop is CSVGQGTGGYEQYF. The CDR3 DNA reads TGCAGCGTTGGGCAGGGGACAGGGGGCTACGAGCAGTACTTC.

This clonotype was observed many times. V gene TRBV27 combines with J gene TRBJ2-2; the D gene is possibly TRBD2 (6 bases). From germline, CDR1 is MNHEY and CDR2 SMNVEV (reference sequence). This CDR3 has 16 amino acids. The CDR3 reads CASAGGPPFRAGELFF. DNA of the CDR3: TGTGCGAGTGCCGGGGGTCCCCCCTTTCGGGCCGGGGAGCTGTTTTTT.

This clonotype was seen more than once but under ten times. A clone one base away is much larger, so this may be a read error. This chain connects TRBV10-3 to TRBJ1-1; D ambiguous. The germline V gene has CDR1 ENHRY and CDR2 SYGVKD. The CDR3 is made up of 13 amino acids. CDR3 sequence reads: CAISEQANAEAFF. DNA for the CDR3: TGTGCCATCAGTGAGCAAGCGAACGCTGAAGCTTTCTTT.